The 20 T cell receptor beta chains given below trace back to one sample, sequenced in a study of blood T cell repertoires in COVID-19. Clones were read by immunoSEQ multiplex PCR, and TCRdb kept only the in-frame ones, dropping some. Of 200,000 or so clones detected, 84% appear once; the ten largest clones hold approximately 13%. The sample taken for sequencing was peripheral blood. The receptors stem from a human donor in a cohort sampled during active COVID-19.

The chain is built from TRBV10-1 and TRBJ2-5, with a possible D match to TRBD2 (6 bases). Trimming stripped 4 bases from V and 5 bases from J, with 17 bases between. Germline V gene data show CDR1 as WNHNN and CDR2 as SYGVQD (reference sequence). CDR3 length: 15 residues. As DNA, the CDR3 is TGCGCCAGCAGTGCTAACCGGGCCGGAGGGGAGACCCAGTACTTC. Its protein is CASSANRAGGETQYF.

Only one count was recorded for this clone. The chain links TRBV25-1 to TRBJ1-4; D uncertain. CDR1 is MGHDK and CDR2 is SYGVNS in the germline V gene. The CDR3 has 15 residues. V was trimmed by 2 bases and J by 1 base, leaving 8 bases between them. The CDR3 sequence: CASSEARGTNEKLFF. The CDR3 region has the DNA TGTGCCAGCAGTGAAGCACGGGGAACTAATGAAAAACTGTTTTTT.

The genes are TRBV15 and TRBJ2-5, with a weak D call TRBD2 (6 bases). From germline, CDR1 is LNHNV and CDR2 YYDKDF (reference sequence). There are 14 residues in the CDR3. V lost 4 bases and J lost 1, with 10 bases in between. The chain's CDR3 is CATSIDGGQETQYF. The CDR3 DNA sequence: TGTGCCACCAGCATCGACGGGGGCCAAGAGACCCAGTACTTC.

The rearrangement joins TRBV19 to TRBJ2-3; perhaps TRBD2 as D (7 bases). The CDR3 totals 14 residues. V shed 5 bases and J shed 3 bases, with 12 bases lying between them. Germline lookup yields CDR1 LNHDA and CDR2 SQIVND (reference sequence). For the CDR3, the DNA is TGTGCCAGTAGTCGGGGGGCGCCGACAGATACGCAGTATTTT. Translating gives CASSRGAPTDTQYF.

V is TRBV9 and J is TRBJ1-2; 8 bases match TRBD1. Germline lookup yields CDR1 SGDLS and CDR2 YYNGEE. The length of the CDR3 is 15 residues. After removal of 0 bases from V and 7 bases from J, the junction contained 8 bases not matched to a gene. CDR3 in amino acids: CASSVVTGQVFGYTF. DNA of the CDR3: TGTGCCAGCAGCGTAGTGACGGGACAGGTTTTTGGCTACACCTTC.

The chain links TRBV10-2 to TRBJ2-5; a weak D match, TRBD2 (9 bases). The CDR3 covers 16 residues. Trimming took 6 bases from V and 5 from J, leaving 22 bases between them. Germline assignment: CDR1 WSHSY and CDR2 SAAADI. The CDR3, as DNA: TGCGCCAGCAGAGAACAGGGGGGTGCGGGAGGGGAGACCCAGTACTTC. This translates into CASREQGGAGGETQYF.

The CDR3: CASSQAGTDTQYF. DNA of the CDR3: TGCGCCAGCAGCCAGGCGGGGACAGATACGCAGTATTTT. The chain links TRBV4-1 to TRBJ2-3, with D possibly being TRBD2 (6 bases). The CDR3 spans 13 residues. Germline CDR1 is MGHRA and CDR2 is YSYEKL. Deletions cut 3 bases from V and 3 bases from J, with 7 bases between.

This clone was recorded once. V gene TRBV5-1 combines with J gene TRBJ2-1, with 8 bases identical to TRBD2. V lost 4 bases, J lost 4 bases, and 4 bases stayed unmatched. The CDR3 is 14 residues long. CDR1 is SGHRS, CDR2 YFSETQ, per germline. The CDR3 is CASSVLAGYNEQFF. CDR3 in DNA: TGCGCCAGCAGCGTCTTAGCGGGGTACAATGAGCAGTTCTTC.

The genes are TRBV24-1 and TRBJ2-5; perhaps TRBD2 as D (6 bases). Germline V gene sequence: CDR1 KGHDR, CDR2 SFDVKD. Trimming removed 7 bases from V and 2 bases from J, with 10 bases in between. The CDR3 covers 13 residues. CDR3 in DNA: TGTGCCACCAGAAAGACTAGTCAAGAGACCCAGTACTTC. Its protein product is CATRKTSQETQYF.

The CDR3 DNA reads TGTGCCTCTTCTGACAGAAACATGGGGTTGAACACTGAAGCTTTCTTT. Amino acids: CASSDRNMGLNTEAFF. The rearrangement joins TRBV19 to TRBJ1-1; tentative D call: TRBD1 (5 bases). CDR3 length: 16 amino acids. The V end lost 11 bases, the J end lost 0 bases, and 22 bases lay between the germline ends. In germline, CDR1 is LNHDA, CDR2 SQIVND (reference sequence). Based on the CDR3 plus reference TRBV19 and TRBJ1-1, the full variable domain is DGGITQSPKYLFRKEGQNVTLSCEQNLNHDAMYWYRQDPGQGLRLIYYSQIVNDFQKGDIAEGYSVSREKKESFPLTVTSAQKNPTAFYLCASSDRNMGLNTEAFFGQGTRLTVV.

This chain uses TRBV30 with TRBJ1-5; D remains ambiguous. With 0 bases removed from V and 0 bases from J, the gap between germline ends came to 12 bases. CDR1 is GTSNPN, CDR2 SVGIG, per germline (reference sequence). This CDR3 is 16 amino acids long. In nucleotides, the CDR3 is TGTGCCTGGAGTGTTGACGGACTTCATAGCAATCAGCCCCAGCATTTT. Translation gives CAWSVDGLHSNQPQHF.

This chain connects TRBV27 to TRBJ2-2; no definite D call. Germline V gene lookup returns CDR1 MNHEY and CDR2 SMNVEV (reference sequence). This CDR3 has 13 residues. Trimming took off 11 bases at V and 3 bases at J, with 13 bases between the two ends. The CDR3: CAAARWDTGELFF. The CDR3 DNA reads TGTGCCGCGGCGAGGTGGGACACCGGGGAGCTGTTTTTT.

The genes are TRBV18 and TRBJ1-2; D perhaps matches TRBD1 (5 bases). Germline V gene data show CDR1 as KGHSH and CDR2 as LQKENI. Deletions cut 6 bases from V and 0 bases from J, with 11 bases between. The length of the CDR3 is 14 residues. In nucleotides, the CDR3 is TGTGCCAGCTCCCCGGGGGTTGCTAACTATGGCTACACCTTC. Translated, it gives CASSPGVANYGYTF.

This chain connects TRBV10-1 to TRBJ1-2; D gene unclear. Deletions cut 0 bases from V and 8 bases from J, with 10 bases between. This CDR3 is 13 amino acids long. Germline V gene data show CDR1 as WNHNN and CDR2 as SYGVQD (reference sequence). For the CDR3, the DNA is TGCGCCAGCAGTGAGTCCTCTACCCGGGGCTACACCTTC. Its protein product is CASSESSTRGYTF.

V usage is TRBV30 and J usage is TRBJ2-7; 10 nucleotides match TRBD1. This CDR3 comprises 12 residues. In germline, CDR1 is GTSNPN, CDR2 SVGIG (reference sequence). After removal of 6 bases from V and 3 bases from J, the junction contained 2 bases not matched to a gene. This CDR3 is CACRTGGYEQYF. In nucleotides, the CDR3 is TGTGCCTGTAGGACAGGGGGCTACGAGCAGTACTTC.

The rearrangement joins TRBV27 to TRBJ2-7, with D possibly TRBD2 on 6 matching bases. The germline V gene encodes CDR1 MNHEY and CDR2 SMNVEV (reference sequence). V lost 5 bases to trimming and J lost 5 bases, with 13 bases between them. CDR3 size: 13 residues. CDR3: CASSRERVDEQYF. CDR3 DNA sequence: TGTGCCAGCAGTAGGGAGCGGGTTGACGAGCAGTACTTC.

The V call is TRBV30, the J call TRBJ1-3; D gene uncertain. V lost 5 bases and J 0 bases, leaving 8 bases between the germline ends. The CDR3 loop spans 13 amino acids. CDR1 is GTSNPN, CDR2 SVGIG, per germline (reference sequence). The CDR3 loop is CAWATGSGNTIYF. DNA for the CDR3: TGTGCCTGGGCCACGGGCTCTGGAAACACCATATATTTT.

Of note for this clone: Other nucleotide sequences from this sample produce the same CDR3. The chain uses TRBV5-1 and TRBJ2-7; 7 nucleotides agree with TRBD2. Germline CDR1 and CDR2: SGHRS and YFSETQ. The CDR3 spans 15 residues. V dropped 4 bases and J dropped 3; count of bases not matched to a gene: 10. CDR3 nucleotide sequence: TGCGCCAGCAGCCCCACCTCGGGCGGGAGCTACGAGCAGTACTTC. It specifies CASSPTSGGSYEQYF.

The chain uses TRBV27 and TRBJ2-7; no clear D gene. The CDR3 contains 14 residues. V was trimmed by 2 bases and J by 1 base, leaving 9 bases between them. Germline loops: CDR1 MNHEY, CDR2 SMNVEV (reference sequence). This CDR3 is CASSLDSPSYEQYF. CDR3 coding DNA: TGTGCCAGCAGTTTAGACTCGCCTTCCTACGAGCAGTACTTC.

This chain's CDR3 is CASSPGRAEQYF. CDR3 in DNA: TGTGCCAGCTCACCGGGCAGGGCCGAGCAGTACTTC. V is TRBV18 and J is TRBJ2-7; D possibly corresponds to TRBD1 (5 bases). The CDR3 runs 12 residues. V shed 3 bases and J shed 6 bases, with 9 bases lying between them. The germline V gene encodes CDR1 KGHSH and CDR2 LQKENI.